The present TCR beta chain was sequenced within a study of blood T cell repertoires in COVID-19. At the level of the study: Italy, Spain and the United States were the sources of the convalescent and acute COVID-19 samples. From T cells, B-cell-depleted T cells, or PBMCs came the material, which was cDNA or gDNA.

Comment on this clone: The germline gene is not matched at one end of the junction; a read error may be the cause.

In the study's own analysis: Counts of nucleated cells, estimated from reference gene primer amplification, were obtained. Only in-frame clones appear in the TCRdb table, and some are missing; sequencing was by immunoSEQ multiplex PCR. V and J calls and clone size are those listed in that table; D and trimming were worked out from the DNA. The table records under 300,000 clones, under 85% of them present only once. The length of the CDR3 is 15 residues. CDR1 and CDR2 from the germline V gene are LGHDT and YNNKEL (reference sequence). The source of this sequence is a man aged 25 to 45 who had recovered from COVID-19. The chain links TRBV3-1 (or the pseudogene TRBV3-2) to TRBJ1-6; tentatively, D is TRBD1 (5 bases). Sequences were obtained from peripheral blood. The CDR3: CASSQESGGLSLKRF. The CDR3 nucleotides are TGTGCCAGCAGCCAAGAATCCGGGGGACTATCGCTCAAACGGTTT.